These 23 T cell receptor beta chains were all obtained from the same sample, sequenced in a study of post-analysis software for immune sequencing data. Unique molecular identifiers featured in each of the TCR beta cDNA libraries. Via MiXCR, TCRdb re-called the PCR reads, giving one row per CDR3 protein. The sample yields a few hundred thousand distinct CDR3 sequences, approximately 33% seen once. Overall study results and limits: Patients had higher frequencies than controls of about five TRBV segments, including TRBV5-6, TRBV5-1 and TRBV20-1.

No cognate antigen is known for these TCRs. The sequencing input was blood. Receptors originate from a girl aged 10 to 17 with multiple sclerosis.

This chain connects TRBV12-3 or TRBV12-4 to TRBJ2-7; D unresolved. Trimming cost V 4 bases and J 2 bases, with 6 bases left between them. This CDR3 is 12 amino acids long. Here the CDR3 reads CASSSSPYEQYF. The CDR3 region has the DNA TGTGCCAGCAGTTCGTCCCCCTACGAGCAGTACTTC.

The chain employs TRBV13 and TRBJ2-1, with 7 nucleotides matching TRBD1. CDR1 PRHDT and CDR2 FYEKMQ come from the germline V gene (reference sequence). CDR3 length equals 10 residues. V was pared by 2 bases and J by 15 bases, with 1 base of the junction left unmatched. CDR3 in amino acids: CASSLSGGFF. CDR3 sequence (DNA): TGTGCCAGCAGCTTATCAGGGGGGTTCTTC.

This clonotype was recorded once. One junction end does not reproduce the germline sequence, and a read error may be involved. V is TRBV20-1 and J is TRBJ2-2, with 8 positions matching TRBD2. CDR3 length: 17 amino acids. The germline V gene encodes CDR1 DFQATT and CDR2 SNEGSKA (reference sequence). The CDR3 DNA reads TGCAGTGCTAGAGATCCCCTTAGCGGGGACGTTACCGGGGAGCGGTTTTTT. Translating gives CSARDPLSGDVTGERFF.

This clonotype has a count of ten or more. This chain links TRBV20-1 with TRBJ1-5; 10 bases are shared with TRBD1. The CDR3 consists of 19 residues. The germline V gene has CDR1 DFQATT and CDR2 SNEGSKA (reference sequence). Trimming took 3 bases from V and 0 from J; bases not matched to a gene: 14. CDR3 loop: CSASIGRGQGPFSNQPQHF. The CDR3 bases are TGCAGTGCTAGTATCGGGAGGGGACAGGGGCCTTTTAGCAATCAGCCCCAGCATTTT.

The chain joins TRBV20-1 to TRBJ2-7, with D unresolved. Trimming removed 1 base from V and 4 bases from J, with 11 bases in between. From germline, CDR1 is DFQATT and CDR2 SNEGSKA (reference sequence). The CDR3 runs to 13 residues. The CDR3, as DNA: TGCAGTGCTAGAGTTGACACCACGTACGAGCAGTACTTC. The encoded protein is CSARVDTTYEQYF.

This clonotype occurred a few times. The chain links TRBV7-9 to TRBJ1-2; TRBD1 is a possible D gene (5 bases). Per the germline V gene, CDR1 is SEHNR and CDR2 is FQNEAQ (reference sequence). V lost 5 bases and J 3 bases, leaving 13 bases between the germline ends. This CDR3 has 14 amino acids. CDR3 loop: CASSPSGTYYGYTF. Written as DNA, the CDR3 is TGTGCCAGCAGCCCAAGCGGGACGTACTATGGCTACACCTTC.

V gene TRBV7-2 combines with J gene TRBJ2-3, with 11 nucleotides matching TRBD2. CDR1 and CDR2 from the germline V gene are SGHTA and FQGNSA. The J segment lost 6 bases and the V segment lost 7 bases, leaving 9 bases of the junction unmatched. The CDR3 loop spans 15 amino acids. The CDR3 here is CASTVVAGGPDTQYF. The CDR3 DNA sequence: TGTGCCAGCACCGTCGTAGCGGGGGGGCCGGATACGCAGTATTTT.

V and J are TRBV3-1 and TRBJ1-2; possibly TRBD1 for D (5 bases). The CDR3 consists of 14 residues. V was trimmed by 3 bases and J by 7 bases, leaving 15 bases between them. Germline CDR1 is LGHDT and CDR2 is YNNKEL (reference sequence). This CDR3 is CASSQTGQGGGYTF. DNA for the CDR3: TGTGCCAGCAGCCAGACGGGGCAGGGCGGTGGCTACACCTTC.

This rearrangement joins TRBV20-1 to TRBJ1-6; 7 nucleotides agree with TRBD1. The germline CDR1 and CDR2 sequences are DFQATT and SNEGSKA (reference sequence). CDR3 length: 16 residues. V lost 3 bases, J lost 3 bases, and 8 bases stayed unmatched. CDR3 in DNA: TGCAGTGCTAGGACAGGGTCGAGTTTCTATAATTCACCCCTCCACTTT. This encodes CSARTGSSFYNSPLHF.

The rearrangement uses TRBV4-2 and TRBJ2-7; perhaps TRBD1 as D (6 bases). The CDR3 is 15 residues long. CDR1 LGHNA and CDR2 YNFKEQ come from the germline V gene. With 2 bases removed from V and 5 bases from J, the gap between germline ends came to 16 bases. The CDR3 DNA reads TGTGCCAGCAGCCAAAATCACAGGGCGTTGGACGAGCAGTACTTC. Protein sequence: CASSQNHRALDEQYF.

The chain links TRBV6-1 to TRBJ2-1, with D unresolved. This CDR3 comprises 15 residues. The V gene's germline CDR1 is MNHNS and CDR2 SASEGT. With 0 bases removed from V and 6 bases from J, the gap between germline ends came to 12 bases. The CDR3 region is CASSEARGRLNEQFF. CDR3 nucleotides: TGTGCCAGCAGTGAAGCGCGAGGTAGACTCAATGAGCAGTTCTTC.

About this clonotype itself: The junction shows a germline mismatch at one end, possibly a read error. The rearrangement uses TRBV5-4 and TRBJ2-1; 8 nucleotides match TRBD2. Germline V gene lookup returns CDR1 SGHNT and CDR2 YYREEE (reference sequence). The CDR3 is made up of 16 amino acids. The CDR3 nucleotides are TGTGCCAACAGCTTGACCGGGGGGGATTCCTACAATGAGCAGTTCTTC. Encoded protein: CANSLTGGDSYNEQFF.

This sequence joins TRBV4-2 and TRBJ1-2, with D maybe TRBD1 (6 bases). CDR1 is LGHNA, CDR2 YNFKEQ, per germline. The CDR3 length is 17 residues. Deletions cut 0 bases from V and 3 bases from J, with 17 bases between. The CDR3 DNA follows: TGTGCCAGCAGCCAAGAGGGCGTCGTAGGGGGTGACTATGGCTACACCTTC. It codes for CASSQEGVVGGDYGYTF.

V usage is TRBV5-5 and J usage is TRBJ2-1; D gene uncertain. Per the germline V gene, CDR1 is SGHKS and CDR2 is YYEKEE (reference sequence). The CDR3 runs to 13 residues. V lost 0 bases and J 7 bases, leaving 8 bases between the germline ends. CDR3 loop: CASSLATLNEQFF. In DNA, the CDR3 is TGTGCCAGCAGCTTGGCGACTCTTAATGAGCAGTTCTTC.

This chain connects TRBV2 to TRBJ2-1, with 14 bases aligning to TRBD2. V was pared by 5 bases and J by 8 bases, with 11 bases of the junction left unmatched. The CDR3 extends over 17 amino acids. Germline CDR1 SNHLY, CDR2 FYNNEI. The CDR3 DNA follows: TGTGCCAGCAGTCCGGGACTAGCGGGGGTACTTCGGTATGAGCAGTTCTTC. Translation gives CASSPGLAGVLRYEQFF.

The chain links TRBV21-1 to TRBJ2-2; the table's D call TRBD2 went unverified against the DNA. TRBV21-1 counts as a pseudogene. The CDR3 totals 17 residues. CDR3 in DNA: TGTGCCAGCAGCAAAGCAGGCAGCGGGAGGGCCACCGGGGAGCTGTTTTTT. Encoded protein: CASSKAGSGRATGELFF.

This rearrangement joins TRBV3-1 to TRBJ2-3; D gene unclear. This CDR3 is built from 15 residues. Per germline, CDR1 LGHDT and CDR2 YNNKEL (reference sequence). Trimming left V 1 base short and J 5 bases short, with 13 bases between. The CDR3 is CASSQAGPWGDTQYF. The CDR3, as DNA: TGTGCCAGCAGCCAAGCAGGACCGTGGGGAGATACGCAGTATTTT.

This clonotype was seen ten or more times. The genes are TRBV6-5 and TRBJ2-7, with D possibly matching TRBD1 (6 bases). This CDR3 comprises 14 residues. CDR1 and CDR2 from the germline V gene are MNHEY and SVGAGI. V was shortened by 2 bases and J by 4 bases, with 12 bases between the two germline ends. CDR3 coding DNA: TGTGCCAGCAGTTACCAGGGGAGTTGGTACGAGCAGTACTTC. Translation: CASSYQGSWYEQYF.

This clonotype was seen ten or more times. V is TRBV15 and J is TRBJ2-4; 8 bases map to TRBD1. V lost 8 bases, J lost 0 bases, and 15 bases stayed unmatched. Germline assignment: CDR1 LNHNV and CDR2 YYDKDF (reference sequence). This CDR3 is 18 amino acids long. DNA for the CDR3: TGTGCCACCTCGAGGTTCTCTGGGACAGGCTCAGCCAAAAACATTCAGTACTTC. Translating it yields CATSRFSGTGSAKNIQYF.

This chain links TRBV19 with TRBJ1-1; no clear D. V lost 3 bases, J lost 4 bases, and 12 bases lay in between. This CDR3 is built from 14 residues. Looked up from germline, CDR1 is LNHDA and CDR2 is SQIVND (reference sequence). The CDR3 protein is CASSIQGLGTEAFF. The CDR3 DNA sequence: TGTGCCAGTAGTATTCAAGGGCTGGGCACTGAAGCTTTCTTT.

The rearrangement links TRBV7-3 to TRBJ2-1; weak D call: TRBD1 (6 bases). The V gene lost 5 bases and the J gene lost 5 bases, with 16 bases spanning the gap. The CDR3 runs 15 residues. Germline-derived CDR1 and CDR2 are SGHTA and FQGTGA. The chain's CDR3 is CASSPSTGTDNEQFF. In nucleotides, the CDR3 is TGTGCCAGCAGCCCTTCCACAGGGACGGACAATGAGCAGTTCTTC.

This clonotype was seen a few times. One junction end disagrees with the germline gene, perhaps due to a read error. This chain links TRBV5-1 with TRBJ1-4; the match to TRBD1 covers 7 bases. CDR3 length equals 17 residues. CDR1 and CDR2 (germline): SGHRS, YFSETQ. CDR3 nucleotides: TGCGCCAGCAGCTTGGGACAGGGCTCTCTAGCTAAGGAAAAACTGTTTTTT. This codes for CASSLGQGSLAKEKLFF.

The chain carries TRBV12-3 or TRBV12-4 and TRBJ1-5, with unresolved D. The CDR3 length is 15 residues. The germline V and J ends were trimmed by 2 bases and 0 bases, with 8 bases remaining between them. CDR3 residues: CASSLHRHSNQPQHF. In DNA, the CDR3 is TGTGCCAGCAGTTTACACAGACATAGCAATCAGCCCCAGCATTTT.